This T cell receptor beta chain was profiled in a study of T-cell reconstitution after alpha-beta-depleted transplantation in children. General study findings and limits: A year had passed since transplant, and T-cell counts and diversity by then came mostly from newly produced T cells. Surviving recipient cells, namely T cells and thymic progenitors, were the source of high day-60 TCRbeta diversity in some patients. Several hundred expanded graft clones reportedly gave rise to the alpha-beta T cells present about two months after transplant.

V was clipped by 0 bases and J by 6 bases; unmatched bases: 11. Looked up from germline, CDR1 is LGHNA and CDR2 is YNFKEQ. The CDR3 is 16 amino acids. With regard to this clonotype: What it binds is not known.

For TCRbeta, the library was prepared with unique molecular identifiers. MiXCR, run by TCRdb on the PCR reads, gives a single entry per CDR3 protein. The sample lists about 980,000 distinct CDR3 sequences, about 26% occurring once. The receptor comes from a boy younger than two who had a stem cell transplant for SCID, so the T cells may come from the graft donor. The source material was PBMCs, mostly from graft donor cells, sampled 360 days after TCRalphabeta/CD19-depleted stem cell transplant. The chain is built from TRBV4-2 and TRBJ2-7; 7 nucleotides match TRBD2. The CDR3 spells CASSQDPQRGPLEQYF. The CDR3 nucleotides read TGTGCCAGCAGCCAAGATCCACAGCGGGGCCCTCTCGAGCAGTACTTC.